This paragraph covers one T cell receptor (beta chain) sequence. Its specificity is not known. This likely stems from a read error, as it lies one base from a far larger clone. This entry is derived from a study of shared clonotypes between healthy human individuals. About the study: Aged 18 to 49, the donors were a couple of women and a few men.

Study observations and caveats: Only a few donors were included, so the genetic and exposure-history diversity represented was limited.

Trimming cost V 7 bases and J 2 bases, with 10 bases left between them. CDR3 length equals 13 residues. Germline CDR1 reads MNHNS; CDR2 reads SASEGT. The authors split each subset's genomic DNA evenly across several immunoSEQ plates. Data came from immunoSEQ multiplex PCR; TCRdb stores just in-frame clones and leaves some out. In the table there are approximately 500,000 clones, approximately 84% of which are singletons. The sequencing sample was made of PBMCs. The gene calls are TRBV6-1 and TRBJ2-3; D not resolved. The sequence derives from a woman aged 40 to 50 in good health. Some clones in this sample may be carry-over from other donors' samples. In DNA form, the CDR3 reads TGTGCCAGCAACAGCCTACTCACAGATACGCAGTATTTT. This codes for CASNSLLTDTQYF.